This T cell receptor beta chain was profiled in a study of early T cells in non-severe SARS-CoV-2 infection. Using its own MiXCR run on the 5' RACE reads, TCRdb lists one record per CDR3 protein. The sample carries roughly 51,000 distinct CDR3 sequences, roughly 9.8% recorded once. The length of the CDR3 is 14 residues. V was pared by 6 bases and J by 3 bases, with 15 bases between. Germline V gives CDR1 MNHEY, CDR2 SMNVEV (reference sequence). The sequence came from an adult who was a healthcare worker with PCR-confirmed SARS-CoV-2 infection or an uninfected control (not recorded which). This chain links TRBV27 with TRBJ2-7, with D tentatively TRBD1 or TRBD2 (6 bases each). Sequencing was performed on whole blood. DNA for the CDR3: TGTGCCAGCAGAGGGGGAGGACTCCTCTACGAGCAGTACTTC. Translation: CASRGGGLLYEQYF.